Sequencing of this T cell receptor (beta chain) was carried out in a study of T cells of healthy individuals (dated by TCRdb to 2017 to 2018). Cut back by 6 bases and 1 base, the V and J ends lie 9 bases apart. CDR3 length: 13 amino acids, cysteine to phenylalanine. Of the read, only the CDR3 DNA is kept; its 39 bases are in frame from base 1. Based on the germline V gene, the CDR1 and CDR2 sequences are SNHLY and FYNNEI. Turning to this clonotype: Its cognate antigen has yet to be identified. No much larger clone exists at a distance of one base, and base qualities are not known.

Library preparation employed 5' RACE. These reads were obtained on an Illumina MiSeq. TCRdb itself trimmed the public reads at Q25 with fastp, ran MiXCR and retained productive beta chains. All rows with the same CDR3 protein become a single entry with the most common DNA and genes. In all, the sample holds 100,000 or so distinct CDR3 sequences, and approximately 18% of those were seen once. The biggest ten clones account for over 5% of the sample. The chain employs TRBV2 and TRBJ1-1, with the D gene not clear enough to name. This clonotype originated in a human donor in good health. The DNA reads as follows: TGTGCCAGCAGACGCGACACGAACACTGAAGCTTTCTTT. Its coded protein is CASRRDTNTEAFF.